The clone carrying this T cell receptor (beta chain) occurred a few times. This entry belongs to a study of T cells in Graves' hyperthyroidism and ophthalmopathy. Authors of the study amplified TCR beta CDR3 regions from RNA transcripts. With the HTBI primer set, the TCR CDR3 went through a first round of RT-PCR. Each CDR3 protein gets one entry after TCRdb re-called the multiplex PCR reads with MiXCR. Of around 400,000 distinct CDR3 sequences listed, around 15% are singletons. The sequence was obtained from a woman between 55 and 75 years old with Graves' ophthalmopathy. The source material was blood.

This CDR3 is CASSPPDRGSQETQYF. CDR3 sequence (DNA): TGTGCCAGCTCACCACCCGACAGGGGTTCGCAAGAGACCCAGTACTTC. The chain has TRBV18 and TRBJ2-5, with 8 bases aligning to TRBD1. The CDR3 sequence is 16 residues long. Germline assignment: CDR1 KGHSH and CDR2 LQKENI. J lost 2 bases, V lost 0 bases, and 5 bases had no gene match.